Listed here is a single T cell receptor beta chain. Antigen specificity is unknown. Clones were sequenced by immunoSEQ multiplex PCR, and TCRdb holds only the in-frame ones, with some missing. The data show some 1,100,000 clones, around 78% seen once. The sample originates from a study of shared clonotypes between healthy human individuals. Study in general: The donor group consisted of a couple of women and three men, aged 18 to 49.

Notes on the study in general: Donors were few, which limited the genetic and exposure-history diversity represented. Naive subsets tended to show greater estimated richness than memory subsets. The study found lower generation probabilities in non-shared clonotypes than in those shared by all four donors.

Germline CDR1 reads SEHNR; CDR2 reads FQNEAQ (reference sequence). CDR3 length equals 19 residues. J gave up 0 bases and V 0 bases, and 6 bases lay outside the gene matches. The source material was memory CD4+ T cells from PBMCs. As to subset: CD45RA-negative fraction. The chain couples TRBV7-9 to TRBJ2-6; 9 positions agree with TRBD1. This TCR derives from a man aged 18 to 29 in good health. Some clones in this sample may be carry-over from other donors' samples. The CDR3 sequence: CASSLALGQGGSGANVLTF. CDR3 nucleotide sequence: TGTGCCAGCAGCTTAGCGTTGGGACAGGGAGGCTCTGGGGCCAACGTCCTGACTTTC.